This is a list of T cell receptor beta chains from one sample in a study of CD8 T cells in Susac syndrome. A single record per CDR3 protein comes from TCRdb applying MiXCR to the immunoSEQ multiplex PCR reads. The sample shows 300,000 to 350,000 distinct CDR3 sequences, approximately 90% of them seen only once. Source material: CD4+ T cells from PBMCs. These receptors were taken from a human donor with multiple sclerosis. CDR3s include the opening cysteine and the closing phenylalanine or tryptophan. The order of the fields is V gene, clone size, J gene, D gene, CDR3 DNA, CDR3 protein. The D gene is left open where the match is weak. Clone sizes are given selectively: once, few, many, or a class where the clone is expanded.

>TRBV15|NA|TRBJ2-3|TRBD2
TGTGCCACCAGCGATTGGGGTAGCGGGGCCACAGATACGCAGTATTTT
CATSDWGSGATDTQYF
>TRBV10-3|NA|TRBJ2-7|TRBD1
TGTGCCATCAGCCCACGGACAGGGTACGAGCAGTACTTC
CAISPRTGYEQYF
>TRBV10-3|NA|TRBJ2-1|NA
TGTGCCATCAGCCCCGGGACCTTAGCGGAGAGCTCCTACAATGAGCAGTTCTTC
CAISPGTLAESSYNEQFF
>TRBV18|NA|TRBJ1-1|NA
TGTGCCAGCTCACCACCGGGTACGTGGACAGCGAACACTGAAGCTTTCTTT
CASSPPGTWTANTEAFF
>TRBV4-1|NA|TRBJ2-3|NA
TGCGCCAGCAGCCAAGTCGGCCTAGTCACAGATACGCAGTATTTT
CASSQVGLVTDTQYF
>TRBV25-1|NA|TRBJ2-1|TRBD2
TGTGCCAGCAGTCAGACAGCGGGAGTAGACAATGAGCAGTTCTTC
CASSQTAGVDNEQFF
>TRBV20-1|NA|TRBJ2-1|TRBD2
TGCAGTGCTACTAATCGGGCGGGGGGAAACAATGAGCAGTTCTTC
CSATNRAGGNNEQFF
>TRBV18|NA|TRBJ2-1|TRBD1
TGTGCCAGCTCACGGGACAGGGGCTACAATGAGCAGTTCTTC
CASSRDRGYNEQFF
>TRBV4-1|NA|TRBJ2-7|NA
TGCGCCAGCAGCCAAGATCTGTCAGCGAGAGTCTACGAGCAGTACTTC
CASSQDLSARVYEQYF
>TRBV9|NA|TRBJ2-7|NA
TGTGCCAGCAGCGTAGTCCGGGGCGAGCAGTACTTC
CASSVVRGEQYF
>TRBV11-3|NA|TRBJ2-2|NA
TGTGCCAGCAGCTTAAGTTTCACCGGGGAGCTGTTTTTT
CASSLSFTGELFF
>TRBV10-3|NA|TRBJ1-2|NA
TGTGCCATCAGTCACGGACGGGTCCGCGATGGCTACACCTTC
CAISHGRVRDGYTF
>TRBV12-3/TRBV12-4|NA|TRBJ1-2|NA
TGTGCCAGCAGTTTACGAATTGGCCAGGCCTATGGCTACACCTTC
CASSLRIGQAYGYTF
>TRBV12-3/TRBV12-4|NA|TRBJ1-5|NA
TGTGCCAGCAGTTTTTCGACACCTAATCAGCCCCAGCATTTT
CASSFSTPNQPQHF
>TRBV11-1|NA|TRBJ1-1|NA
TGTGCCAGCAGCCCCTTGGCGCGAGGGAACACTGAAGCTTTCTTT
CASSPLARGNTEAFF
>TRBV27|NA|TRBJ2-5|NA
TGTGCCAGCAGTTCCAACGCCCCTTGGGGTCAAGAGACCCAGTACTTC
CASSSNAPWGQETQYF
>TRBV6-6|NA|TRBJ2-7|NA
TGTGCCAGCAGGCTAAGTTTCCTAGCAGAGCAGTACTTC
CASRLSFLAEQYF
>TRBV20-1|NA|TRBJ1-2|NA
TGCAGTGCCGAAGCAGGTGGCTACACCTTC
CSAEAGGYTF
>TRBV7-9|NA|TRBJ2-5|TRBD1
TGTGCCAGCAGCTCACCGGGACAGGGGGCCTGGGAGACCCAGTACTTC
CASSSPGQGAWETQYF
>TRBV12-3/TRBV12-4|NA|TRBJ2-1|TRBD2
TGTGCCAGCAGGCCAATACTAGCGGGAGCCTACAATGAGCAGTTCTTC
CASRPILAGAYNEQFF
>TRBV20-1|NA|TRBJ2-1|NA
TGCAGTGCCGAGGGGGGCAGAAAAAGCTCCTACAATGAGCAGTTCTTC
CSAEGGRKSSYNEQFF
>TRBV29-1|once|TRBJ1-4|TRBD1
TGCAGCGTGGGACAGGGAACTAATGAAAAACTGTTTTTT
CSVGQGTNEKLFF
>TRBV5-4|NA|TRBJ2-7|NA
TGTGCCAGCAGCTTGGACGGTCAGTCCTACGAGCAGTACTTC
CASSLDGQSYEQYF
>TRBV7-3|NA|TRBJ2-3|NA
TGTGCCAGCAGCTTGACCGGGCGCACAGATACGCAGTATTTT
CASSLTGRTDTQYF
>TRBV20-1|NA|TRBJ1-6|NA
TGCAGTGCTAGGGGCTCCTATAATTCACCCCTCCACTTT
CSARGSYNSPLHF
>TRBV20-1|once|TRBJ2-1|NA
TGCAGTGCTACCTTACTGGGAGCCAGCTCCTACAATGAGCAGTTCTTC
CSATLLGASSYNEQFF
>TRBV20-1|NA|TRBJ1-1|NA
TGCAGTGCTAGAGAGGGAACGAACACTGAAGCTTTCTTT
CSAREGTNTEAFF
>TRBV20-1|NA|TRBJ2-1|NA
TGCAGTGCGTACTCTCGGGTGCTCTCCTACAATGAGCAGTTCTTC
CSAYSRVLSYNEQFF
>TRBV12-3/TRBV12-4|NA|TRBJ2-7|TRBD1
TGTGCCAGCAGTCCTTGGGACAGGAACTACGAGCAGTACTTC
CASSPWDRNYEQYF
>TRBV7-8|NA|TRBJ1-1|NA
TGTGCCAGCAAGCCTCGGGGCAGGGCCTACACTGAAGCTTTCTTT
CASKPRGRAYTEAFF
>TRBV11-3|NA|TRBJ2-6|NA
TGTGCCAGCAGCCGTGGCTGGCGCTCTGGGGCCAACGTCCTGACTTTC
CASSRGWRSGANVLTF
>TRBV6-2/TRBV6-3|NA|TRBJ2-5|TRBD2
TGTGCCAGCAGTTACGACGCTAGCGGCCAAGAGACCCAGTACTTC
CASSYDASGQETQYF
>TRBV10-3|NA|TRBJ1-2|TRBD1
TGTGCCATCAGTGAGAGGCCGGGACAGGGGGATGGAAACTATGGCTACACCTTC
CAISERPGQGDGNYGYTF
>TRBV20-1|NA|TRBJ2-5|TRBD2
TGCAGTGCTGGAGGGAGTAGCGGGGCCCTTAGGGTAACCCAGTACTTC
CSAGGSSGALRVTQYF
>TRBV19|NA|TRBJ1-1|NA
TGTGCCAGTAGTACCCTTGGGGGAACTGAAGCTTTCTTT
CASSTLGGTEAFF
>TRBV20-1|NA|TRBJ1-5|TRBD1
TGCAGTGCCCACAGGGGGCTAAGCAATCAGCCCCAGCATTTT
CSAHRGLSNQPQHF
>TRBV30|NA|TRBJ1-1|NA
TGTGCCTGGAGTCAGGGACCGAACACTGAAGCTTTCTTT
CAWSQGPNTEAFF
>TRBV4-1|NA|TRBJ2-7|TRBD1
TGCGCCAGCAGCCAAACCCAAACTCTACAGGGGGTCGAGCAGTACTTC
CASSQTQTLQGVEQYF
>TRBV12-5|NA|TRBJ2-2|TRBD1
TGTGCTAGTGGGGACAGGGGGCTACCCACCGGGGAGCTGTTTTTT
CASGDRGLPTGELFF
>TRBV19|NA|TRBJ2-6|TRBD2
TGTGCCACCGGGGGTAGCGGGGGGTATGGGGCCAACGTCCTGACTTTC
CATGGSGGYGANVLTF
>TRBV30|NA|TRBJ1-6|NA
TGTGCCTGGAGCGATCTAGGGGATGGAAATTCACCCCTCCACTTT
CAWSDLGDGNSPLHF
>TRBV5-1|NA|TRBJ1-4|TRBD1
TGCGCCAGCAGCTTCCGGGACAGAGATGAGAAACTGTTTTTT
CASSFRDRDEKLFF
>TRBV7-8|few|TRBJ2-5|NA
TGTGCCAGCAGCTTAGCAAGAAGGGGAGAGACCCAGTACTTC
CASSLARRGETQYF
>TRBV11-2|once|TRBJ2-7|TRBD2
TGTGCCAGCAGCTTCGAGCGGGGCGTGTACGAGCAGTACTTC
CASSFERGVYEQYF
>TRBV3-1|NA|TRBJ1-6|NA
TGTGCCAGCAGCCAAGACGCCGGGCCAGGGCCTTCACCCCTCCACTTT
CASSQDAGPGPSPLHF
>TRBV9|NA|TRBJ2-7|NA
TGTGCCAGCAGCGTAGCCCCAGGGGACTACGAGCAGTACTTC
CASSVAPGDYEQYF
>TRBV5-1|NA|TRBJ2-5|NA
TGCGCCAGCAGTTATTCGGCGTTTGGAGAGACCCAGTACTTC
CASSYSAFGETQYF
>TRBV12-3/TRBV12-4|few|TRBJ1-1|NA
TGTGCCAGCAGTCGACCGCGAGGCACTGAAGCTTTCTTT
CASSRPRGTEAFF
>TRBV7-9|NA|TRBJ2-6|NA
TGTGCCAGCAGCCCCCCGGCCACAGGTCGTGGGGCCAACGTCCTGACTTTC
CASSPPATGRGANVLTF